What follows are 26 T cell receptor beta chains derived from one specimen sequenced in a study of blood T cell repertoires in COVID-19. TCRdb keeps only in-frame clones here, not all; method: immunoSEQ multiplex PCR. Counted here are roughly 180,000 clones, roughly 80% occurring once; the ten biggest clones make up about 11%. Sequencing was carried out using PBMCs or T cells enriched from blood (not recorded which). The receptors derive from a man in his forties or fifties who had recovered from COVID-19.

This clone was detected a few times. The chain combines TRBV30 with TRBJ1-2; a weak D match, TRBD1 (6 bases). Germline CDR1 is GTSNPN and CDR2 is SVGIG (reference sequence). V gave up 1 base and J gave up 4 bases, with 10 bases separating them. The CDR3 spans 13 residues. This CDR3 is CAWSETGTYGYTF. The DNA of the CDR3 is TGTGCCTGGAGTGAGACAGGTACCTATGGCTACACCTTC.

The chain joins TRBV4-3 to TRBJ2-1; a possible D gene is TRBD1 (5 bases). The germline V gene has CDR1 LGHNA and CDR2 YSLEER. The CDR3 is 14 amino acids. The V and J ends lost 5 bases and 8 bases respectively, with 16 bases between them. As DNA, the CDR3 is TGCGCCAGCAGCGACAGCGTACCTAGGGATGAGCAGTTCTTC. This encodes CASSDSVPRDEQFF.

The chain links TRBV5-4 to TRBJ2-2, with 9 nucleotides matching TRBD2. The CDR3 spans 15 residues. Germline assignment: CDR1 SGHNT and CDR2 YYREEE (reference sequence). Germline trimming cut 6 bases from V and 8 bases from J; bases unmatched to any gene: 11. CDR3 sequence (DNA): TGTGCCAGCACCCCAGCTAGCGGGAAGATTGGGGAGCTGTTTTTT. Translated, it gives CASTPASGKIGELFF.

This sequence joins TRBV29-1 and TRBJ1-2; TRBD1 aligns across 10 bases. Trimming cost V 4 bases and J 4 bases; bases outside gene matches: 3. The CDR3 spans 13 residues. The germline CDR1 and CDR2 sequences are SQVTM and ANQGSEA. CDR3 nucleotides: TGCAGCGTTGGACAGGGGGCTTCCTATGGCTACACCTTC. Protein: CSVGQGASYGYTF.

The V gene is TRBV11-2, the J gene TRBJ2-3; 11 bases fit TRBD2. Germline-derived CDR1 and CDR2 are SGHAT and FQNNGV. This CDR3 has 16 amino acids. The trim removed 5 bases at V and 8 bases at J, leaving 12 bases unmatched. The CDR3 loop reads CASSLIAGGPLGTQYF. CDR3 nucleotides: TGTGCCAGCAGCCTCATAGCGGGAGGGCCTCTCGGTACGCAGTATTTT.

The chain joins TRBV10-3 to TRBJ1-2; 9 bases align to TRBD1. Trimming removed 7 bases from V and 8 bases from J; junction bases left unmatched: 11. This CDR3 contains 14 residues. Germline CDR1 ENHRY, CDR2 SYGVKD. This CDR3 is CAITNQQGAVGYTF. The DNA of the CDR3 is TGTGCCATCACCAACCAACAGGGGGCGGTAGGCTACACCTTC.

The chain combines TRBV3-1 (or the pseudogene TRBV3-2) with TRBJ2-3, with 12 bases that match TRBD2. CDR1 is LGHDT and CDR2 is YNNKEL in the germline V gene (reference sequence). The CDR3 is 15 residues long. V trimming: 4 bases; J trimming: 9 bases; junction bases outside the gene matches: 8. The CDR3: CASSRTSGASVTQYF. Here the CDR3 DNA reads TGTGCCAGCAGCCGGACTAGCGGGGCATCTGTGACGCAGTATTTT.

V usage is TRBV5-4 and J usage is TRBJ2-2; 8 nucleotides align to TRBD2. The CDR3 loop spans 15 amino acids. V dropped 4 bases and J dropped 6; count of bases not matched to a gene: 8. The V gene's germline CDR1 is SGHNT and CDR2 YYREEE (reference sequence). CDR3 nucleotides: TGTGCCAGCAGCCCTAAAGCGGGAGCCCCCGGGGAGCTGTTTTTT. This sequence encodes CASSPKAGAPGELFF.

The chain couples TRBV5-5 to TRBJ1-1; TRBD1 matches at 8 bases. CDR1 is SGHKS and CDR2 is YYEKEE in the germline V gene (reference sequence). This CDR3 has 15 amino acids. The V gene end was trimmed by 2 bases and the J gene end by 2 bases; junction bases not matched to a gene: 5. In DNA form, the CDR3 reads TGTGCCAGCAGCTTCCAGGGACAGGTTAACACTGAAGCTTTCTTT. Its translation is CASSFQGQVNTEAFF.

CDR3 loop: CASSSQPGDTQYF. The CDR3 DNA follows: TGTGCCAGCAGCTCTCAACCAGGGGATACGCAGTATTTT. This chain links TRBV7-2 with TRBJ2-3; D is perhaps TRBD1 (5 bases). Germline V gene lookup returns CDR1 SGHTA and CDR2 FQGNSA. V was clipped by 4 bases and J by 6 bases, with 11 bases between them. The CDR3 extends over 13 amino acids.

This chain connects TRBV24-1 to TRBJ2-7; D possibly corresponds to TRBD1 (6 bases). Between the trimmed V and J ends, which lost 0 bases and 0 bases, there was a span of 17 bases. The CDR3 length is 18 residues. Germline CDR1 reads KGHDR; CDR2 reads SFDVKD. The CDR3 DNA is TGTGCCACCAGTGATTTGAATCAGGGGCCCCTTAGCTCCTACGAGCAGTACGTC. The encoded protein is CATSDLNQGPLSSYEQYV.

This clone was observed a single time. The genes are TRBV4-1 and TRBJ2-2; a possible D gene is TRBD2 (6 bases). CDR1 is MGHRA and CDR2 is YSYEKL in the germline V gene. Trimming took off 4 bases at V and 1 base at J, with 16 bases between the two ends. CDR3 length equals 17 residues. CDR3 DNA sequence: TGCGCCAGCAGCCCCAGGTCCGGGACTCAGAACACCGGGGAGCTGTTTTTT. Translated, it gives CASSPRSGTQNTGELFF.

The J gene is TRBJ1-6, the V gene TRBV27, with 9 bases aligning to TRBD1. The V and J ends lost 3 bases and 9 bases, in that order; junction bases with no gene match: 12. This CDR3 region has 17 residues. Germline V gives CDR1 MNHEY, CDR2 SMNVEV (reference sequence). Here the CDR3 DNA reads TGTGCCAGCAGTTTTTCCATGATAGGGGACAGGGTTTCACCCCTCCACTTT. Translated, it gives CASSFSMIGDRVSPLHF.

Only a few counts were recorded for this clone. The gene calls are TRBV6-5 and TRBJ1-5, with a weak D call TRBD1 (5 bases). The CDR3 totals 13 residues. V lost 2 bases and J 7 bases, leaving 9 bases between the germline ends. The germline V gene has CDR1 MNHEY and CDR2 SVGAGI. The CDR3: CASSYNGAQPQHF. Written as DNA, the CDR3 is TGTGCCAGCAGTTACAATGGGGCCCAGCCCCAGCATTTT.

The V and J genes are TRBV11-3 and TRBJ2-5, with a tentative D call TRBD1 (7 bases). Looked up from germline, CDR1 is SGHNT and CDR2 is YENEEA. V was clipped by 4 bases and J by 9 bases, with 21 bases between them. This CDR3 has 15 amino acids. The CDR3 region has the DNA TGTGCCAGCAGCTCGTCGGGACAGCCTGGGGAGGCCCAGTACTTC. It translates to CASSSSGQPGEAQYF.

The chain uses TRBV6-4 and TRBJ1-1, with 12 bases that match TRBD1. The CDR3 contains 14 residues. The V and J ends lost 7 bases and 7 bases, in that order; junction bases with no gene match: 7. Germline-derived CDR1 and CDR2 are MRHNA and SNTAGT. In DNA, the CDR3 is TGTGCCAGCAATGGGACAGGGGGCAAAAATGAAGCTTTCTTT. It translates to CASNGTGGKNEAFF.

This clone was seen only once. The chain links TRBV27 to TRBJ1-4; D is perhaps TRBD1 (5 bases). The CDR3 loop spans 14 amino acids. The germline V and J ends were trimmed by 4 bases and 3 bases, with 9 bases remaining between them. Germline lookup yields CDR1 MNHEY and CDR2 SMNVEV (reference sequence). CDR3 protein: CASSSREANEKLFF. In nucleotides, the CDR3 is TGTGCCAGCAGTTCCAGGGAGGCTAATGAAAAACTGTTTTTT.

The J gene is TRBJ2-2, the V gene TRBV7-6; TRBD1 matches at 7 bases. Germline CDR1 SGHVS, CDR2 FNYEAQ. This CDR3 is built from 17 residues. J gave up 7 bases and V 5 bases, and 16 bases lay outside the gene matches. The CDR3 protein is CASSVVATGLIGGELFF. The CDR3 bases are TGTGCCAGCAGCGTAGTGGCGACAGGGCTGATTGGCGGGGAGCTGTTTTTT.

This chain uses TRBV10-3 with TRBJ2-5; D perhaps matches TRBD1 (6 bases). In germline, CDR1 is ENHRY, CDR2 SYGVKD. V lost 5 bases and J 4 bases, leaving 14 bases between the germline ends. This CDR3 is 14 amino acids long. CDR3 sequence: CAISRGQLLETQYF. The CDR3 bases are TGTGCCATCAGTAGAGGACAGCTCTTAGAGACCCAGTACTTC.

This clone was picked up a small number of times. V is TRBV28 and J is TRBJ2-1; TRBD2 matches at 8 bases. CDR3 length: 17 residues. Losses at the gene ends were 4 bases for V and 5 bases for J; bases not matched to a gene: 13. CDR1 and CDR2 from the germline V gene are MDHEN and SYDVKM. CDR3 region: CASSSRLLSGDNNEQFF. DNA for the CDR3: TGTGCCAGCAGTTCCCGCCTACTTAGCGGGGACAACAATGAGCAGTTCTTC.

This chain joins TRBV5-6 and TRBJ1-3; weak D call: TRBD1 (6 bases). Between the trimmed V and J ends, which lost 4 bases and 4 bases, there was a span of 12 bases. The CDR3 has 14 amino acids. Germline loops: CDR1 SGHDT, CDR2 YYEEEE. The CDR3 spells CASSVRGTGNTIYF. CDR3 in DNA: TGTGCCAGCAGCGTTCGTGGGACAGGAAACACCATATATTTT. Using reference TRBV5-6 and TRBJ1-3 for the parts outside the CDR3, the full variable domain is DAGVTQSPTHLIKTRGQQVTLRCSPKSGHDTVSWYQQALGQGPQFIFQYYEEEERQRGNFPDRFSGHQFPNYSSELNVNALLLGDSALYLCASSVRGTGNTIYFGEGSWLTVV.

The genes are TRBV6-2 or TRBV6-3 and TRBJ1-5, with 7 bases that match TRBD1. The CDR3 is 18 amino acids. The junction had 12 bases not matched to a gene; V was cut back by 2 bases and J by 2 bases. Germline CDR1 and CDR2: MNHEY and SVGEGT. DNA of the CDR3: TGTGCCAGCAGTTACCCTCTTACAGGGGTACTAGGCAATCAGCCCCAGCATTTT. Translated: CASSYPLTGVLGNQPQHF.

On this clone itself: Other DNA sequences in this specimen translate into the identical CDR3. This chain joins TRBV14 and TRBJ1-5; no clear D. The germline V and J ends were trimmed by 1 base and 0 bases, with 4 bases remaining between them. Germline V gene sequence: CDR1 SGHDN, CDR2 FVKESK. This CDR3 has 14 residues. The CDR3 spells CASSQAGSNQPQHF. For the CDR3, the DNA is TGTGCCAGCAGCCAAGCAGGTAGCAATCAGCCCCAGCATTTT. The whole variable domain, filled in from reference TRBV14 and TRBJ1-5, reads EAGVTQFPSHSVIEKGQTVTLRCDPISGHDNLYWYRRVMGKEIKFLLHFVKESKQDESGMPNNRFLAERTGGTYSTLKVQPAELEDSGVYFCASSQAGSNQPQHFGDGTRLSIL.

The genes are TRBV30 and TRBJ1-1; D is uncertain. Germline CDR1 is GTSNPN and CDR2 is SVGIG (reference sequence). Trimming shortened V by 4 bases and J by 5 bases, and 8 bases separated the two germline ends. This CDR3 has 11 residues. The CDR3 region has the DNA TGTGCCTGGAAGACCGGGACTGAAGCTTTCTTT. It yields the protein CAWKTGTEAFF.

This clone was seen a single time. This sequence joins TRBV30 and TRBJ1-2, with D perhaps matching TRBD1 (5 bases). The CDR3 sequence is 14 residues long. Germline loops: CDR1 GTSNPN, CDR2 SVGIG (reference sequence). V lost 4 bases and J 4 bases, leaving 16 bases between the germline ends. CDR3 bases: TGTGCCTGGACCAAAATGGGGCAGATCTATGGCTACACCTTC. This translates into CAWTKMGQIYGYTF. Full variable domain (rest looked up from reference TRBV30 and TRBJ1-2): SQTIHQWPATLVQPVGSPLSLECTVEGTSNPNLYWYRQAAGRGLQLLFYSVGIGQISSEVPQNLSASRPQDRQFILSSKKLLLSDSGFYLCAWTKMGQIYGYTFGSGTRLTVV.

This chain links TRBV28 with TRBJ2-3; TRBD1 matches at 8 bases. The CDR3 length is 16 residues. J lost 0 bases, V lost 0 bases, and 2 bases had no gene match. Germline lookup yields CDR1 MDHEN and CDR2 SYDVKM. The CDR3 region is CASSLWGQASTDTQYF. CDR3 coding DNA: TGTGCCAGCAGTTTATGGGGACAGGCCAGCACAGATACGCAGTATTTT.